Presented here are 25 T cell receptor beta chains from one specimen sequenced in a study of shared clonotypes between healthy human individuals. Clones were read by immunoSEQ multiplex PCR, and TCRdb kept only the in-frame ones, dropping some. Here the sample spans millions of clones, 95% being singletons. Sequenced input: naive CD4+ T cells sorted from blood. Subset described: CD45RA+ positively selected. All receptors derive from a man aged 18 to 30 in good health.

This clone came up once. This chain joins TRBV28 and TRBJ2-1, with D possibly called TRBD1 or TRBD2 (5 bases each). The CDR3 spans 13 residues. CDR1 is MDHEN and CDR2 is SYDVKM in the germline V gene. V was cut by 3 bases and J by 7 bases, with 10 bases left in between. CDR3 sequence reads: CASSLVGVNEQFF. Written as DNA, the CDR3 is TGTGCCAGCAGTTTGGTGGGGGTGAATGAGCAGTTCTTC.

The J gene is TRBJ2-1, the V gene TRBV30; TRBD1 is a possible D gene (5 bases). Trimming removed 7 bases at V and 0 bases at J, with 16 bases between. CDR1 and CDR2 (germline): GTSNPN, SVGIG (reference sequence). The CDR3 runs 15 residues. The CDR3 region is CALNRPPSSYNEQFF. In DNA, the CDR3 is TGTGCCTTAAACAGGCCTCCGAGCTCCTACAATGAGCAGTTCTTC.

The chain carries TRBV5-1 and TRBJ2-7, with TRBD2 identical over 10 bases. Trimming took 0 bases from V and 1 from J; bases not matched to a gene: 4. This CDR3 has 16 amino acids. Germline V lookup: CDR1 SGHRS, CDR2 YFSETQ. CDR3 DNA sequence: TGCGCCAGCAGCTTGGATGGGACTAGCGCGTCCTACGAGCAGTACTTC. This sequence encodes CASSLDGTSASYEQYF.

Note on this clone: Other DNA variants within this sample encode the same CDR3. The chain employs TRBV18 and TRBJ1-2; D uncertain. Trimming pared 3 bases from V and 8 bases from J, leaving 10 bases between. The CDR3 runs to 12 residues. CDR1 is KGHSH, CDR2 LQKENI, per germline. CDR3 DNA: TGTGCCAGCTCACCGAAGGTGGGGGGCTACACCTTC. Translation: CASSPKVGGYTF.

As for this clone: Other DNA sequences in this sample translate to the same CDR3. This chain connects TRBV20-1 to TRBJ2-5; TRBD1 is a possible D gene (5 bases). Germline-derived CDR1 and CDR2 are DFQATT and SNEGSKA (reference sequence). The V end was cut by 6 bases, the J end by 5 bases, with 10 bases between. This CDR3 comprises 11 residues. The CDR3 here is CSAIKGETQYF. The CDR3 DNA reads TGCAGTGCAATCAAGGGGGAGACCCAGTACTTC.

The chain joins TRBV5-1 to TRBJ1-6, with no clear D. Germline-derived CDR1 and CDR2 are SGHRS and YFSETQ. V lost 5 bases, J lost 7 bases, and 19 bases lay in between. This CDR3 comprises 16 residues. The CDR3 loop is CASSPATGERNSPLHF. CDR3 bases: TGCGCCAGCAGTCCGGCCACCGGGGAGCGCAATTCACCCCTCCACTTT. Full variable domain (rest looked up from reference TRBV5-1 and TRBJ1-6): KAGVTQTPRYLIKTRGQQVTLSCSPISGHRSVSWYQQTPGQGLQFLFEYFSETQRNKGNFPGRFSGRQFSNSRSEMNVSTLELGDSALYLCASSPATGERNSPLHFGNGTRLTVT.

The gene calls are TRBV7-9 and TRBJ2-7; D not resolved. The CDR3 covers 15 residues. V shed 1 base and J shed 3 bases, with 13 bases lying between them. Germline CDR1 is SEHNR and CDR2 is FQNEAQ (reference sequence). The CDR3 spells CASSLGQLPSYEQYF. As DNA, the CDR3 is TGTGCCAGCAGCTTAGGGCAGCTCCCCAGCTACGAGCAGTACTTC.

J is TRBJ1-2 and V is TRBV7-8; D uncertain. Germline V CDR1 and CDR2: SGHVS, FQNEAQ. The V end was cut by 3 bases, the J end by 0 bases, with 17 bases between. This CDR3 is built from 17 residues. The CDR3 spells CASSFPPRMQANYGYTF. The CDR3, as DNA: TGTGCCAGCAGCTTTCCGCCGCGGATGCAAGCTAACTATGGCTACACCTTC.

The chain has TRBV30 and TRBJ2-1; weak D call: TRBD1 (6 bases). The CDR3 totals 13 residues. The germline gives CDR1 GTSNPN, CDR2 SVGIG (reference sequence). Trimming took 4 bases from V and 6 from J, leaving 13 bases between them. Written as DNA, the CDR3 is TGTGCCTGGAACCCCCTAGGGGGCAATGAGCAGTTCTTC. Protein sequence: CAWNPLGGNEQFF.

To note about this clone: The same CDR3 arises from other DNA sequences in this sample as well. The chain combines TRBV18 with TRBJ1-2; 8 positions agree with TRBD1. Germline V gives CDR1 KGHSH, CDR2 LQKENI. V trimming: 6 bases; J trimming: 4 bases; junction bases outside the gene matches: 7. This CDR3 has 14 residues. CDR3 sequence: CASSPGQGSYGYTF. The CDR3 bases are TGTGCCAGCTCGCCTGGACAGGGTAGCTATGGCTACACCTTC. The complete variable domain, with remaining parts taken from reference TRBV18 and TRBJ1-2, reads NAGVMQNPRHLVRRRGQEARLRCSPMKGHSHVYWYRQLPEEGLKFMVYLQKENIIDESGMPKERFSAEFPKEGPSILRIQQVVRGDSAAYFCASSPGQGSYGYTFGSGTRLTVV.

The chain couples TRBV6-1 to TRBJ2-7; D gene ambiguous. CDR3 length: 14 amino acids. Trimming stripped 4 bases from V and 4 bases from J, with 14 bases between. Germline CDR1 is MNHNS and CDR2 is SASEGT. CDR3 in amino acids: CASSAEPLGYEQYF. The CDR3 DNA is TGTGCCAGCAGTGCCGAGCCGCTAGGGTACGAGCAGTACTTC.

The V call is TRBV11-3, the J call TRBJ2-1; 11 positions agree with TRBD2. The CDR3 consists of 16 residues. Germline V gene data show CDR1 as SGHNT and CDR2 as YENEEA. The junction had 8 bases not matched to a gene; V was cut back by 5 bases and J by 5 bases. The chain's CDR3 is CASSRTSSGGNNEQFF. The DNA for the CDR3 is TGTGCCAGCAGCCGAACTTCTAGCGGGGGGAACAATGAGCAGTTCTTC.

CDR3 nucleotide sequence: TGTGCCAGCAACCCGGGAGGGACCTATGGCTACACCTTC. Its translation is CASNPGGTYGYTF. This chain links TRBV6-6 with TRBJ1-2, with D possibly matching TRBD1 (5 bases). Germline lookup yields CDR1 MNHNY and CDR2 SVGAGI (reference sequence). This CDR3 is 13 amino acids long. V was pared by 7 bases and J by 4 bases, with 13 bases between.

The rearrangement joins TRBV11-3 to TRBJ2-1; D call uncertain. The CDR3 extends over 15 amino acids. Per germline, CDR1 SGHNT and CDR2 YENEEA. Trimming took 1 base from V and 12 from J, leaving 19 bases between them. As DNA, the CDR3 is TGTGCCAGCAGCTTAGCATCGGTAGGCCCCTCTGGGCAGTTCTTC. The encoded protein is CASSLASVGPSGQFF. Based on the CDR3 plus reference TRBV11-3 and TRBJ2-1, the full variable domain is EAGVVQSPRYKIIEKKQPVAFWCNPISGHNTLYWYLQNLGQGPELLIRYENEEAVDDSQLPKDRFSAERLKGVDSTLKIQPAELGDSAVYLCASSLASVGPSGQFFGPGTRLTVL.

The CDR3 nucleotides are TGCGCCAGCAGCCAGGGAACAGGGGTTAATTCACCCCTCCACTTT. This translates into CASSQGTGVNSPLHF. The chain has TRBV5-1 and TRBJ1-6; 7 bases fit TRBD1. The V segment lost 4 bases and the J segment 6 bases; nucleotides outside the gene matches: 7. The germline V gene has CDR1 SGHRS and CDR2 YFSETQ. The CDR3 runs to 15 residues.

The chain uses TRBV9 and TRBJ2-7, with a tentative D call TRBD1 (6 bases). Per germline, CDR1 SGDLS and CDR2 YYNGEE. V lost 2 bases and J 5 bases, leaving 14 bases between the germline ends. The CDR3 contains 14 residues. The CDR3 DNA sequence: TGTGCCAGCAGCGTGGGACACCTCGGGGACGAGCAGTACTTC. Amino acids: CASSVGHLGDEQYF. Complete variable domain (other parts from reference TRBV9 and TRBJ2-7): DSGVTQTPKHLITATGQRVTLRCSPRSGDLSVYWYQQSLDQGLQFLIQYYNGEERAKGNILERFSAQQFPDLHSELNLSSLELGDSALYFCASSVGHLGDEQYFGPGTRLTVT.

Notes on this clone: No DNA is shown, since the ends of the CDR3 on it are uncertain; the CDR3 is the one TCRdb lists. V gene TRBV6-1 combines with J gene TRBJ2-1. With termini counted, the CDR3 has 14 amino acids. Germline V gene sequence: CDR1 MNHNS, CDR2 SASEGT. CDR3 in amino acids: CASLLRATYNEQFF.

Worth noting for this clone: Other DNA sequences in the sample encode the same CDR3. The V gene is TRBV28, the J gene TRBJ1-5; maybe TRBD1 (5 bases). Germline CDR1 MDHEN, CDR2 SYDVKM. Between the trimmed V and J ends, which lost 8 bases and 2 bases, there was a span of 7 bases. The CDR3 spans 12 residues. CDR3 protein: CASLGGNQPQHF. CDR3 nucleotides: TGTGCCAGCCTGGGGGGCAATCAGCCCCAGCATTTT.

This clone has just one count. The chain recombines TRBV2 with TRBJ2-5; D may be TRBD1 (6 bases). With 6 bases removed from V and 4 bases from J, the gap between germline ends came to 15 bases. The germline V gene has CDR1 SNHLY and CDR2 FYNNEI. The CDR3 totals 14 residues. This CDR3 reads CASSLGTLGETQYF. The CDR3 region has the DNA TGTGCCAGCAGCTTAGGGACACTGGGAGAGACCCAGTACTTC.

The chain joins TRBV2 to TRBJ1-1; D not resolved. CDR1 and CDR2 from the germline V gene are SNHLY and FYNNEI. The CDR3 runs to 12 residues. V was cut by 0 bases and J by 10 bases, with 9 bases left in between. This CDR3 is CASSEAPVTAFF. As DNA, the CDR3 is TGTGCCAGCAGTGAAGCGCCCGTCACAGCTTTCTTT.

The CDR3: CASSPDFPFSTDTQYF. The CDR3 DNA reads TGTGCCAGCAGTCCTGACTTCCCCTTCAGCACAGATACGCAGTATTTT. The chain links TRBV28 to TRBJ2-3, with D uncertain. Trimming took 5 bases from V and 0 from J, leaving 15 bases between them. The germline V gene has CDR1 MDHEN and CDR2 SYDVKM. There are 16 residues in the CDR3.

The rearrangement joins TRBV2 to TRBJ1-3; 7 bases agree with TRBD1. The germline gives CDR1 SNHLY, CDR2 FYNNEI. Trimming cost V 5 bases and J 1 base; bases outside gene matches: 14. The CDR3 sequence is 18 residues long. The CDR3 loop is CASSFRDSPYSSGNTIYF. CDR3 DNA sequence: TGTGCCAGCAGTTTCCGGGACAGCCCATACAGTTCTGGAAACACCATATATTTT. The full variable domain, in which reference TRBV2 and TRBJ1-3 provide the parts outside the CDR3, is EPEVTQTPSHQVTQMGQEVILRCVPISNHLYFYWYRQILGQKVEFLVSFYNNEISEKSEIFDDQFSVERPDGSNFTLKIRSTKLEDSAMYFCASSFRDSPYSSGNTIYFGEGSWLTVV.

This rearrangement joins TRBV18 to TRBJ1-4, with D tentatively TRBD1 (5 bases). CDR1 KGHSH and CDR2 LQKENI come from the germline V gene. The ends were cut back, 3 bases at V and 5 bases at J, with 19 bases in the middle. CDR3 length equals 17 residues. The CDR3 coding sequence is TGTGCCAGCTCACCTCCAAGTACAGGACGCCCAAATGAAAAACTGTTTTTT. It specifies CASSPPSTGRPNEKLFF.

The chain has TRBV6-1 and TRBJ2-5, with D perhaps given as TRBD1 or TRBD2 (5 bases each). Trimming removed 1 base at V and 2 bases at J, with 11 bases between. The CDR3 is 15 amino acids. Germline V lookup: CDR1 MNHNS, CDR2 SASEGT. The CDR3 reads CASSEVGPPQETQYF. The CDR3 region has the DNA TGTGCCAGCAGTGAAGTGGGACCACCACAAGAGACCCAGTACTTC.

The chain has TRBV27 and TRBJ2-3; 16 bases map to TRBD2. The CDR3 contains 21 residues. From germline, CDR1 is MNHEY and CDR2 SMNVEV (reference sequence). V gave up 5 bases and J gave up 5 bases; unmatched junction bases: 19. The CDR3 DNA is TGTGCCAGCAGTCCATATCCAAACCCGGGACTAGCGGGAGGGCCTTTAGATACGCAGTATTTT. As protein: CASSPYPNPGLAGGPLDTQYF.